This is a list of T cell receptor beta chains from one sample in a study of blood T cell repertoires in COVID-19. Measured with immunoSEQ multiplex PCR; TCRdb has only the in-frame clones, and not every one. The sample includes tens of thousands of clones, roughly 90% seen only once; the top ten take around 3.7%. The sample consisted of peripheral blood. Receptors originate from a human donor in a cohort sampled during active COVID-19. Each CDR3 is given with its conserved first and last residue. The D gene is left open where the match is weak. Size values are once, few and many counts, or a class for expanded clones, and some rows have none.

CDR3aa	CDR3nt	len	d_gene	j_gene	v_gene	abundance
CASSQEEGRVYEQYF	TGCGCCAGCAGCCAAGAGGAGGGGAGAGTTTACGAGCAGTACTTC	15	NA	TRBJ2-7	TRBV4-3	NA
CASSLGGQNSPLHF	TGTGCCAGCAGCTTAGGTGGCCAGAATTCACCCCTCCACTTT	14	NA	TRBJ1-6	TRBV11-3	NA
CASSIEGARQPQHF	TGTGCCAGTAGTATTGAGGGGGCACGGCAGCCCCAGCATTTT	14	TRBD1	TRBJ1-5	TRBV19	NA
CASSSGNQPQHF	TGTGCCAGCAGTTCTGGCAATCAGCCCCAGCATTTT	12	NA	TRBJ1-5	TRBV12-3/TRBV12-4	few
CASSLLELAYSNQPQHF	TGTGCCAGCAGTCTCCTAGAACTGGCTTATAGCAATCAGCCCCAGCATTTT	17	NA	TRBJ1-5	TRBV28	NA
CASSQDLLVGGYTF	TGTGCCAGCAGCCAAGATCTCCTGGTCGGTGGCTACACCTTC	14	NA	TRBJ1-2	TRBV3-1/TRBV3-2	NA
CATSGGLAGNEQFF	TGTGCCACCAGCGGGGGACTAGCGGGGAATGAGCAGTTCTTC	14	TRBD2	TRBJ2-1	TRBV15	NA
CASHIGNTEAFF	TGTGCCAGTCATATCGGGAACACTGAAGCTTTCTTT	12	NA	TRBJ1-1	TRBV19	NA
CSVEDFGTATQYF	TGCAGCGTTGAAGATTTTGGGACTGCGACGCAGTATTTT	13	NA	TRBJ2-3	TRBV29-1	NA
CASSVSGSPHLSTDTQYF	TGTGCCAGCAGCGTCAGCGGGAGCCCCCACTTGAGCACAGATACGCAGTATTTT	18	TRBD2	TRBJ2-3	TRBV9	NA
CASSLRDSLNTEAFF	TGTGCCAGCAGCTTAAGGGACAGTCTGAACACTGAAGCTTTCTTT	15	TRBD1	TRBJ1-1	TRBV7-8	few
CASSLGGNTGELFF	TGTGCCAGCAGCCTCGGGGGGAACACCGGGGAGCTGTTTTTT	14	NA	TRBJ2-2	TRBV3-1/TRBV3-2	NA
CASSRETGGARYEQYF	TGTGCCAGCAGCCGGGAGACCGGGGGGGCCAGGTACGAGCAGTACTTC	16	TRBD2	TRBJ2-7	TRBV5-4	NA
CASSIATRVGGNQPQHF	TGTGCCAGTAGTATAGCGACCAGGGTAGGAGGCAATCAGCCCCAGCATTTT	17	NA	TRBJ1-5	TRBV19	once
CASSGEGAEIDEQYF	TGTGCCAGCAGTGGCGAGGGGGCGGAGATCGACGAGCAGTACTTC	15	TRBD1	TRBJ2-7	TRBV2	NA
CASSSGKGRALSYEQYF	TGTGCCAGCAGCTCCGGGAAAGGAAGGGCCCTCTCCTACGAGCAGTACTTC	17	NA	TRBJ2-7	TRBV7-6	NA
CASSSRGSNSGANVLTF	TGTGCCAGCAGCTCACGGGGGTCCAATTCTGGGGCCAACGTCCTGACTTTC	17	NA	TRBJ2-6	TRBV7-2	NA
CASSPGQGFYEQYF	TGTGCCAGCAGTCCGGGACAGGGATTCTACGAGCAGTACTTC	14	TRBD1	TRBJ2-7	TRBV3-1/TRBV3-2	NA
CASSSLVQGRSYEQYF	TGTGCCAGCAGCTCTTTGGTACAGGGACGGTCCTACGAGCAGTACTTC	16	NA	TRBJ2-7	TRBV11-2	few
CASSLVTGGRASNYGYTF	TGTGCCAGCAGCCTAGTCACGGGGGGCAGGGCATCTAACTATGGCTACACCTTC	18	NA	TRBJ1-2	TRBV11-2	NA
CASSVRTSQGEQFF	TGTGCCAGCAGTGTACGGACTAGTCAGGGTGAGCAGTTCTTC	14	TRBD2	TRBJ2-1	TRBV2	NA
CASSESGLASYEQYF	TGCGCCAGCAGTGAGTCGGGACTAGCATCTTACGAGCAGTACTTC	15	TRBD2	TRBJ2-7	TRBV10-2	NA
CASSVDPLAASYEQYF	TGTGCCAGCAGCGTAGACCCGCTAGCGGCCTCCTACGAGCAGTACTTC	16	TRBD2	TRBJ2-7	TRBV9	NA
CASSDPRLAGGNEQFF	TGTGCCAGCAGTGATCCGAGACTAGCGGGAGGCAATGAGCAGTTCTTC	16	TRBD2	TRBJ2-1	TRBV25-1	NA
CSVRAGGRYEQYF	TGCAGCGTTCGAGCGGGGGGGAGGTACGAGCAGTACTTC	13	TRBD2	TRBJ2-7	TRBV29-1	NA
CASSPDRVRNQPQHF	TGTGCCAGCTCTCCCGACAGGGTACGAAATCAGCCCCAGCATTTT	15	TRBD1	TRBJ1-5	TRBV6-5	NA
CASSSTSGRSYEQYF	TGTGCCAGCTCGTCTACTAGCGGGAGGTCCTACGAGCAGTACTTC	15	TRBD2	TRBJ2-7	TRBV18	NA
CASSSGQGFTDTQYF	TGTGCCAGCAGTTCTGGACAGGGCTTCACAGATACGCAGTATTTT	15	TRBD1	TRBJ2-3	TRBV6-5	NA
CASSSHTGVHTEAFF	TGTGCCAGCAGCTCACATACAGGGGTGCACACTGAAGCTTTCTTT	15	TRBD1	TRBJ1-1	TRBV7-9	few
CASSQITGTGRFSGNTEAFF	TGCGCCAGCAGCCAAATAACCGGGACAGGGCGATTCTCAGGGAACACTGAAGCTTTCTTT	20	TRBD1	TRBJ1-1	TRBV4-3	NA
CASSYEGNEQFF	TGTGCCAGCAGTTACGAGGGCAATGAGCAGTTCTTC	12	NA	TRBJ2-1	TRBV6-5	NA
CASRGLPKKGKDTQYF	TGTGCCAGCAGGGGACTACCAAAAAAAGGGAAAGATACGCAGTATTTT	16	TRBD2	TRBJ2-3	TRBV5-4	NA
CASSVVPAVTDTQYF	TGTGCCAGCAGCGTAGTCCCAGCGGTTACAGATACGCAGTATTTT	15	NA	TRBJ2-3	TRBV9	once
CATSDPLAATQETQYF	TGTGCCACCAGTGATCCACTAGCGGCTACCCAAGAGACCCAGTACTTC	16	TRBD2	TRBJ2-5	TRBV24-1	once
CASSQSKAQETQYF	TGTGCCAGCAGCCAATCAAAAGCCCAAGAGACCCAGTACTTC	14	NA	TRBJ2-5	TRBV3-1/TRBV3-2	NA
CATSEDSANSGNTIYF	TGTGCCACCAGTGAAGACAGCGCTAACTCTGGAAACACCATATATTTT	16	NA	TRBJ1-3	TRBV24-1	NA
CASTRGGGNTIYF	TGTGCCAGCACCCGGGGGGGTGGAAACACCATATATTTT	13	NA	TRBJ1-3	TRBV9	NA
CASSLETGSITEAFF	TGTGCCAGCAGCTTGGAGACAGGGAGTATTACTGAAGCTTTCTTT	15	TRBD1	TRBJ1-1	TRBV5-4	NA
CASSSGTYRAFF	TGTGCCAGCAGTTCCGGGACATATCGGGCTTTCTTT	12	NA	TRBJ1-1	TRBV7-2	NA
CASSVSGRALDEQFF	TGTGCCAGCAGCGTAAGCGGGAGGGCCCTGGATGAGCAGTTCTTC	15	TRBD2	TRBJ2-1	TRBV9	few
CSVTTMTGGNQPQHF	TGCAGCGTAACTACCATGACAGGGGGTAATCAGCCCCAGCATTTT	15	TRBD1	TRBJ1-5	TRBV29-1	NA
CASSLGLVVADTQYF	TGCGCCAGCAGCCTAGGACTAGTAGTCGCAGATACGCAGTATTTT	15	TRBD2	TRBJ2-3	TRBV4-1	few
CASSGVQGALGTNIQYF	TGTGCCAGCAGCGGAGTACAGGGGGCGCTTGGTACAAACATTCAGTACTTC	17	TRBD1	TRBJ2-4	TRBV11-2	NA
CASSLTGNTEAFF	TGTGCCAGCAGTTTAACGGGGAACACTGAAGCTTTCTTT	13	NA	TRBJ1-1	TRBV27	NA
CSVVYTQGDGNTIYF	TGCAGCGTTGTTTACACACAAGGGGATGGAAACACCATATATTTT	15	NA	TRBJ1-3	TRBV29-1	NA
CASSSWTGNYGYTF	TGTGCCAGCAGCTCCTGGACAGGGAACTATGGCTACACCTTC	14	TRBD1	TRBJ1-2	TRBV3-1/TRBV3-2	NA
CASTIDRGGAEAFF	TGTGCCAGCACCATCGACAGGGGGGGGGCTGAAGCTTTCTTT	14	TRBD1	TRBJ1-1	TRBV27	NA